Shown below are 32 T cell receptor beta chains from a single sample sequenced in a study of T cells in women clearing cervical HPV infection. Sequenced by immunoSEQ multiplex PCR; TCRdb stores in-frame clones only, minus some. The listing contains around 15,000 clones. The specimen was blood buffy coat. The receptors come from a woman between 18 and 69 years old with a cervical HPV16 infection that either progressed to CIN3+ or cleared (not recorded which).

As for this clone: The read stops 3 residues short of the end of the CDR3; the missing end is completed from the germline J gene. V and J are TRBV6-2 or TRBV6-3 and TRBJ1-5; TRBD1 agrees at 9 bases. J gave up 8 bases and V 6 bases, and 5 bases lay outside the gene matches. This CDR3 spans 13 amino acids. Looked up from germline, CDR1 is MNHEY and CDR2 is SVGEGT. The CDR3 loop reads CASSQQGAKPQHF. The covered CDR3 bases are TGTGCCAGCAGCCAACAGGGGGCGAAGCCC.

Notes on this clone: The observed sequence ends 3 residues before the CDR3 terminus, with the missing tail filled in from the germline J gene. This chain connects TRBV18 to TRBJ1-2; D unclear. Germline V gene sequence: CDR1 KGHSH, CDR2 LQKENI. The CDR3 loop spans 16 amino acids. Incomplete CDR3 DNA: TGTGCCAGCTCACGCAACCCGAGCGGGAACGGCGGGGAC. This encodes CASSRNPSGNGGD. The CDR3 in full is CASSRNPSGNGGDYTF. Combining the CDR3 with reference TRBV18 and TRBJ1-2 gives the whole variable domain NAGVMQNPRHLVRRRGQEARLRCSPMKGHSHVYWYRQLPEEGLKFMVYLQKENIIDESGMPKERFSAEFPKEGPSILRIQQVVRGDSAAYFCASSRNPSGNGGDYTFGSGTRLTVV.

Worth noting for this clone: Read coverage stops 3 residues before the CDR3 terminus; the germline J gene supplies the remainder. The V and J genes are TRBV19 and TRBJ1-2; D remains ambiguous. V was cut by 3 bases and J by 0 bases, with 8 bases left in between. This CDR3 has 14 residues. Germline CDR1 LNHDA, CDR2 SQIVND (reference sequence). CDR3 loop: CASSITSSNYGYTF. The CDR3 DNA, read in part, is TGTGCCAGTAGTATCACATCTTCTAACTATGGC.

With regard to this clone: The read finishes 3 residues shy of the CDR3 end, and the germline J gene is used to complete it. This sequence joins TRBV11-2 and TRBJ1-2, with unresolved D. V shed 1 base and J shed 1 base, with 7 bases lying between them. This CDR3 spans 14 amino acids. The germline V gene encodes CDR1 SGHAT and CDR2 FQNNGV. CDR3: CASSLASINYGYTF. CDR3 DNA, as far as it was read: TGTGCCAGCAGCTTAGCGTCTATTAACTATGGC.

A remark on this clone: The read ends 3 residues shy of where the CDR3 ends; the end is completed using the germline J gene. This chain uses TRBV12-5 with TRBJ2-2; D is ambiguous. Germline V CDR1 and CDR2: LGHNT, FRNRAP. This CDR3 is built from 17 residues. V was trimmed by 1 base and J by 4 bases, leaving 16 bases between them. The CDR3 bases that were read are TGTGCTAGTGGTTTGGGCATGACACAGATAGGCACCGGGGAG. As protein: CASGLGMTQIGTGE. The whole CDR3 sequence reads CASGLGMTQIGTGELFF.

A note on this clone: From the germline J gene comes the end of the CDR3, since the read stops 3 residues before it. This sequence joins TRBV2 and TRBJ1-1; D perhaps matches TRBD1 (5 bases). V was shortened by 0 bases and J by 5 bases, with 13 bases between the two germline ends. CDR3 size: 15 residues. Germline lookup yields CDR1 SNHLY and CDR2 FYNNEI. The CDR3 bases that were read are TGTGCCAGCAGTGAAGCCCAGGGAGCGGGGACTGAA. It encodes CASSEAQGAGTE. The full CDR3 protein is CASSEAQGAGTEAFF.

Concerning this clone itself: The DNA ends 3 residues before the CDR3 does, and the rest of the CDR3 is filled in from the germline J gene. The rearrangement uses TRBV2 and TRBJ1-1; D is undetermined. The CDR3 is 14 amino acids. CDR1 SNHLY and CDR2 FYNNEI come from the germline V gene. Between the trimmed V and J ends, which lost 2 bases and 5 bases, there was a span of 12 bases. The CDR3 loop is CASSELSGRTEAFF. CDR3 DNA, as far as it was read: TGTGCCAGCAGTGAATTGTCGGGGAGAACTGAA.

With regard to this clone: The read terminates 3 residues ahead of where the CDR3 ends, so the germline J gene completes it. This chain connects TRBV5-1 to TRBJ2-3; tentative D call: TRBD2 (7 bases). CDR1 is SGHRS and CDR2 is YFSETQ in the germline V gene. The CDR3 is made up of 15 amino acids. V lost 4 bases and J 4 bases, leaving 16 bases between the germline ends. CDR3 region: CASSPAGALPDTQYF. The covered CDR3 bases are TGCGCCAGCAGCCCGGCGGGGGCCCTCCCAGATACG.

Of note for this clone: The observed sequence ends 3 residues before the CDR3 terminus, with the missing tail filled in from the germline J gene. V is TRBV7-3 and J is TRBJ2-5; 10 bases agree with TRBD1. The CDR3 is made up of 18 amino acids. Germline V gene sequence: CDR1 SGHTA, CDR2 FQGTGA. J lost 3 bases, V lost 2 bases, and 12 bases had no gene match. The CDR3 sequence is CASSLWTGGPHREETQYF. The DNA read from the CDR3 is TGTGCCAGCAGCTTATGGACAGGGGGTCCGCATAGGGAAGAGACC.

About this clone itself: The observed sequence ends 3 residues before the CDR3 terminus, with the missing tail filled in from the germline J gene. The chain recombines TRBV30 with TRBJ2-3, with 7 bases fitting TRBD1. Germline-derived CDR1 and CDR2 are GTSNPN and SVGIG (reference sequence). The CDR3 extends over 16 amino acids. The CDR3 loop reads CAWSALGQDSNQPQYF. CDR3 bases read: TGTGCCTGGAGTGCCCTCGGACAGGATAGCAATCAGCCG.

For this clone: From the germline J gene comes the end of the CDR3, since the read stops 3 residues before it. The gene calls are TRBV7-9 and TRBJ2-7; 8 positions match TRBD1. J was trimmed by 4 bases and V by 4 bases; bases with no gene match: 6. The germline CDR1 and CDR2 sequences are SEHNR and FQNEAQ (reference sequence). This CDR3 has 14 amino acids. The CDR3 loop reads CASSSPTGDYEQYF. CDR3 DNA (partial): TGTGCCAGCAGCTCTCCGACAGGGGATTACGAG.

As concerns this clone: Read sequence stops 3 residues before the CDR3 end, and the germline J gene provides the missing end. The chain employs TRBV7-2 and TRBJ2-1; D perhaps matches TRBD2 (6 bases). This CDR3 has 15 amino acids. Germline loops: CDR1 SGHTA, CDR2 FQGNSA. V was clipped by 1 base and J by 7 bases, with 14 bases between them. CDR3 bases read: TGTGCCAGCAGCTTAGGGGACTGGGTTTGGAATGAG. Translated: CASSLGDWVWNE. The full CDR3 protein is CASSLGDWVWNEQFF.

As to this clone: Read coverage stops 3 residues before the CDR3 terminus; the germline J gene supplies the remainder. The chain employs TRBV20-1 and TRBJ2-1, with 14 bases lining up with TRBD2. Germline lookup yields CDR1 DFQATT and CDR2 SNEGSKA (reference sequence). The CDR3 is 17 residues long. J lost 5 bases, V lost 1 base, and 7 bases had no gene match. The CDR3 protein is CSARVQGLAGENNEQFF. The sequenced CDR3 bases are TGCAGTGCTAGAGTCCAGGGACTAGCGGGGGAGAACAATGAG.

As for this clone: From the germline J gene comes the end of the CDR3, since the read stops 3 residues before it. The genes are TRBV6-2 or TRBV6-3 and TRBJ2-1, with a tentative D call TRBD1 (6 bases). With 6 bases removed from V and 0 bases from J, the gap between germline ends came to 12 bases. Germline values: CDR1 MNHEY, CDR2 SVGEGT. This CDR3 has 15 amino acids. This CDR3 is CASSKDSGSYNEQFF. The sequenced CDR3 bases are TGTGCCAGCAGCAAGGACAGTGGCTCCTACAATGAG.

In the case of this clone: Sequencing ends 3 residues short of the CDR3 end; the germline J gene provides the rest. V gene TRBV9 combines with J gene TRBJ2-1, with 7 nucleotides matching TRBD1. J gave up 9 bases and V 0 bases, and 6 bases lay outside the gene matches. This CDR3 is built from 14 residues. The germline V gene encodes CDR1 SGDLS and CDR2 YYNGEE. CDR3 DNA, as far as it was read: TGTGCCAGCAGCGTAGCGTACAGGGGTTCTGAG. This codes for CASSVAYRGSE. The entire CDR3 protein reads CASSVAYRGSEQFF.

A note on this clone: The read terminates 3 residues ahead of where the CDR3 ends, so the germline J gene completes it. The chain combines TRBV7-9 with TRBJ2-7, with 9 bases that match TRBD2. V lost 5 bases and J lost 5; bases outside the gene matches: 10. Germline CDR1 reads SEHNR; CDR2 reads FQNEAQ (reference sequence). The CDR3 is 15 amino acids. The CDR3 loop reads CASSPVAGVLNEQYF. The DNA read from the CDR3 is TGTGCCAGCAGCCCCGTAGCGGGAGTTTTAAACGAG.

On this clone: The CDR3 end falls 3 residues outside the read, so it is completed with the germline J gene. The chain recombines TRBV19 with TRBJ2-7; 8 bases match TRBD1. CDR3 length equals 14 residues. Trimming took 3 bases from V and 4 from J; bases not matched to a gene: 5. In germline, CDR1 is LNHDA, CDR2 SQIVND (reference sequence). The CDR3 region is CASSIGTGLYEQYF. Incomplete CDR3 DNA: TGTGCCAGTAGTATCGGGACAGGCCTTTACGAG. The variable domain in full, completed from reference TRBV19 and TRBJ2-7, reads DGGITQSPKYLFRKEGQNVTLSCEQNLNHDAMYWYRQDPGQGLRLIYYSQIVNDFQKGDIAEGYSVSREKKESFPLTVTSAQKNPTAFYLCASSIGTGLYEQYFGPGTRLTVT.

The sequenced CDR3 bases are TGCAGTGCTTTAATGGCCTCTGGGGCCAACGTC. This codes for CSALMASGANV. The full-length CDR3 reads as CSALMASGANVLTF. This sequence joins TRBV20-1 and TRBJ2-6; D remains unclear. The missing CDR3 end, 3 residues past where the read stops, is filled in from the germline J gene. With 5 bases removed from V and 0 bases from J, the gap between germline ends came to 8 bases. CDR3 length: 14 amino acids. Germline CDR1 DFQATT, CDR2 SNEGSKA (reference sequence).

As regards this clone: The CDR3 end is not reached by the read, which stops 3 residues before it; the germline J gene fills it in. V and J are TRBV11-1 and TRBJ2-5; D gene ambiguous. V lost 5 bases to trimming and J lost 5 bases, with 18 bases between them. The CDR3 extends over 15 amino acids. Germline V gene sequence: CDR1 SGHAT, CDR2 FQDESV (reference sequence). The covered CDR3 bases are TGTGCCAGCAGCCCGATCGCGGCCCGTTTTGAGACC. Translated: CASSPIAARFET. The CDR3 reads in full as CASSPIAARFETQYF.

About this clone: The read ends 3 residues early relative to the CDR3; the germline J gene fills the gap. The chain couples TRBV5-1 to TRBJ1-2, with TRBD1 as a possible D gene (5 bases). V was clipped by 3 bases and J by 4 bases, with 16 bases between them. CDR1 is SGHRS, CDR2 YFSETQ, per germline. This CDR3 has 15 amino acids. The chain's CDR3 is CASSSAQAEGYGYTF. CDR3 DNA, as far as it was read: TGCGCCAGCAGCTCCGCACAGGCAGAGGGCTATGGC.

This clone ranks as medium-sized (0.01 to 0.1%) in terms of frequency. The read terminates 3 residues ahead of where the CDR3 ends, so the germline J gene completes it. This chain connects TRBV18 to TRBJ2-3; TRBD2 matches at 12 bases. The CDR3 loop spans 15 amino acids. Germline CDR1 is KGHSH and CDR2 is LQKENI. The sequenced CDR3 bases are TGTGCCAGCTCACCATGGACTAGCGGGGAGGAGACG. It encodes CASSPWTSGEET. The CDR3 in its entirety is CASSPWTSGEETQYF.

For this clone: The sequence runs out 3 residues before the end of the CDR3; the remainder is reconstructed from the germline J gene. The gene calls are TRBV11-3 and TRBJ2-1; 9 bases match TRBD2. After removal of 6 bases from V and 2 bases from J, the junction contained 5 bases not matched to a gene. Germline V gene data show CDR1 as SGHNT and CDR2 as YENEEA. This CDR3 contains 15 residues. CDR3 sequence: CASRRGGHTYNEQFF. The sequenced part of the CDR3 DNA is TGTGCCAGCAGGCGGGGGGGCCACACCTACAATGAG. Looking up the rest from reference TRBV11-3 and TRBJ2-1 gives the full variable domain: EAGVVQSPRYKIIEKKQPVAFWCNPISGHNTLYWYLQNLGQGPELLIRYENEEAVDDSQLPKDRFSAERLKGVDSTLKIQPAELGDSAVYLCASRRGGHTYNEQFFGPGTRLTVL.

On this clone: The observed sequence ends 3 residues before the CDR3 terminus, with the missing tail filled in from the germline J gene. This chain links TRBV19 with TRBJ2-7; 7 positions agree with TRBD1. V trimming: 3 bases; J trimming: 3 bases; junction bases outside the gene matches: 5. Germline loops: CDR1 LNHDA, CDR2 SQIVND (reference sequence). This CDR3 is built from 14 residues. CDR3 region: CASSIGTALYEQYF. The DNA read from the CDR3 is TGTGCCAGTAGTATCGGGACAGCTCTCTACGAG.

Concerning this clone itself: The read terminates 3 residues before the CDR3 end, so the remaining end is supplied by the germline J gene. This sequence joins TRBV18 and TRBJ1-1, with D unresolved. The CDR3 runs to 14 residues. The V end was cut by 0 bases, the J end by 4 bases, with 9 bases between. Germline V gives CDR1 KGHSH, CDR2 LQKENI. This chain's CDR3 is CASSPPSRSTEAFF. The sequenced CDR3 bases are TGTGCCAGCTCACCACCGTCCAGGAGCACTGAA.

Remarks on this clone: Sequencing ends 3 residues short of the CDR3 end; the germline J gene provides the rest. The chain has TRBV19 and TRBJ2-1, with 9 nucleotides matching TRBD2. Losses at the gene ends were 9 bases for V and 2 bases for J; bases not matched to a gene: 14. This CDR3 is 17 amino acids long. Germline values: CDR1 LNHDA, CDR2 SQIVND (reference sequence). The CDR3 bases that were read are TGTGCCAGCCGCACCCTCGCGGGAGGGACAGCCTACAATGAG. This translates into CASRTLAGGTAYNE. Given in full, the CDR3 is CASRTLAGGTAYNEQFF.

By frequency, this clone is medium-sized. The read terminates 3 residues ahead of where the CDR3 ends, so the germline J gene completes it. The chain combines TRBV18 with TRBJ2-3; D remains unclear. V shed 2 bases and J shed 4 bases, with 7 bases lying between them. CDR3 size: 13 residues. Looked up from germline, CDR1 is KGHSH and CDR2 is LQKENI. The DNA read from the CDR3 is TGTGCCAGCTCACCAAGAGAGCCAGATACG. Translated, it gives CASSPREPDT. The CDR3 reads in full as CASSPREPDTQYF.

In regard to this clone: The sequenced fragment ends 3 residues before the CDR3 boundary, so the rest is inferred from the germline J gene. The V call is TRBV20-1, the J call TRBJ1-1; 11 positions agree with TRBD1. Germline CDR1 DFQATT, CDR2 SNEGSKA (reference sequence). The CDR3 contains 13 residues. The junction had 7 bases not matched to a gene; V was cut back by 8 bases and J by 5 bases. Here the CDR3 reads CSSGGQGGTEAFF. The part of the CDR3 DNA that was read is TGCAGTTCGGGGGGACAGGGGGGGACTGAA.

About this clone: The read halts 3 residues ahead of the CDR3 end, with the missing end drawn from the germline J gene. The chain links TRBV19 to TRBJ1-3; tentative D call: TRBD1 (6 bases). The CDR3 sequence is 13 residues long. Trimming took 6 bases from V and 4 from J, leaving 10 bases between them. Germline lookup yields CDR1 LNHDA and CDR2 SQIVND (reference sequence). The CDR3 DNA, read in part, is TGTGCCAGTAGCACAGGGAAGGGAAACACC. This sequence encodes CASSTGKGNT. The full CDR3 protein is CASSTGKGNTIYF.

A word on this clone: Coverage ceases 3 residues before the CDR3 finishes, and the germline J gene fills in the end. The J gene is TRBJ2-1, the V gene TRBV4-1; 9 bases are a match to TRBD2. This CDR3 is built from 16 residues. Germline CDR1 reads MGHRA; CDR2 reads YSYEKL. Unmatched junction bases numbered 13, after V lost 4 bases and J lost 9 bases. CDR3 loop: CASSRNPGLAPAEQFF. The sequenced CDR3 bases are TGCGCCAGCAGCCGGAATCCGGGACTAGCACCAGCTGAG.

In regard to this clone: The sequence runs out 3 residues before the end of the CDR3; the remainder is reconstructed from the germline J gene. The chain links TRBV7-2 to TRBJ1-5, with 8 bases lining up with TRBD1. The ends lost 0 bases at V and 2 bases at J; junction bases unmatched: 0. The CDR3 contains 15 residues. Germline V CDR1 and CDR2: SGHTA, FQGNSA. CDR3 protein: CASSLAGQGNQPQHF. CDR3 DNA, as far as it was read: TGTGCCAGCAGCTTAGCGGGACAGGGCAATCAGCCC.

For this clone: The CDR3 goes on 3 residues after the read ends, and that part is filled in from the germline J gene. V and J are TRBV7-6 and TRBJ2-3; 7 positions agree with TRBD1. In germline, CDR1 is SGHVS, CDR2 FNYEAQ. The CDR3 is 15 residues long. The ends lost 0 bases at V and 4 bases at J; junction bases unmatched: 4. The covered CDR3 bases are TGTGCCAGCAGCTTAGCTGACAGGGTTGCAGATACG. Protein sequence: CASSLADRVADT. The whole CDR3 reads CASSLADRVADTQYF.

On this clone: The CDR3 extends 3 residues past the end of the read, so its final part is completed from the germline J gene. The V call is TRBV23-1, the J call TRBJ2-3; no clear D. TRBV23-1 is reported as an ORF; its role is uncertain. Trimming shortened V by 6 bases and J by 7 bases, and 8 bases separated the two germline ends. This CDR3 has 11 residues. The CDR3 DNA, read in part, is TGCGCCAGCAGCTGCGGCAATACG. Protein product: CASSCGNT. The full CDR3 protein is CASSCGNTQYF.